Reported below is one TCR beta chain. One or more pre-ART and two or more post-ART PBMC samples were available from each donor. Every one of the participants with HIV received treatment in the United States. The V gene's germline CDR1 is SEHNR and CDR2 FQNEAQ (reference sequence). This CDR3 comprises 17 residues. Trimming cost V 6 bases and J 2 bases; bases outside gene matches: 12. The sample belongs to a study of long-term antiretroviral therapy in people with HIV. Investigators performed immunoSEQ version v3.0 at survey level. Sequencing used immunoSEQ multiplex PCR; TCRdb keeps in-frame clones, though not all of them. The table records fewer than 45,000 clones, around 94% of them present only once.

This specimen was unsorted PBMCs, taken 4.1 years after starting antiretroviral therapy. The chain links TRBV7-9 to TRBJ1-1, with 10 bases matching TRBD1. The source is a woman in her forties or fifties with HIV. This CDR3 reads CASRHRGQGTANTEAFF. CDR3 in DNA: TGTGCCAGCAGACACCGGGGACAGGGGACAGCAAACACTGAAGCTTTCTTT.